The text below deals with one T cell receptor beta chain. This entry is derived from a study of blood T cell repertoires in COVID-19. Study background: The cDNA or gDNA used as material had been derived from T cells, B-cell-depleted T cells, or PBMCs.

TCRdb keeps only in-frame clones here, not all; method: immunoSEQ multiplex PCR. The sample holds a few hundred thousand clones, about 86% seen once. Germline loops: CDR1 LNHDA, CDR2 SQIVND (reference sequence). The CDR3 is 15 amino acids. The V end was cut by 6 bases, the J end by 9 bases, with 18 bases between. Sequencing input: PBMCs or T cells enriched from blood (not recorded which). The receptor comes from a woman aged 40 to 50 with acute COVID-19. The chain links TRBV19 to TRBJ1-6, with a possible D match to TRBD1 (5 bases). The CDR3 DNA follows: TGTGCCAGTAGGTTCATATCGGGGGTCGGTTCACCCCTCCACTTT. Protein: CASRFISGVGSPLHF.